These 30 T cell receptor beta chains were all obtained from the same sample, sequenced in a study of shared clonotypes between healthy human individuals. The naive CD8 fraction comprised CD45RO-negative cells positively selected for CCR7 and excluded terminally differentiated effector memory CD45RA+ cells. The assay was immunoSEQ multiplex PCR, and TCRdb's table has in-frame clones only and misses some. The sample includes 660,000 or so clones, 96% of them seen just once. Sequencing was done on a sample of naive CD8+ T cells sorted from blood. These TCRs come from a woman between 25 and 40 years old in good health.

The chain recombines TRBV11-2 with TRBJ2-7; D unresolved. The CDR3 extends over 16 amino acids. V was clipped by 2 bases and J by 2 bases, with 16 bases between them. CDR1 and CDR2 from the germline V gene are SGHAT and FQNNGV. CDR3 nucleotide sequence: TGTGCCAGCAGCTTAACACTCTCCCTACCAGCCTACGAGCAGTACTTC. Its protein product is CASSLTLSLPAYEQYF.

The genes are TRBV25-1 and TRBJ2-1; 8 bases map to TRBD2. Germline CDR1 and CDR2: MGHDK and SYGVNS. The V gene end was trimmed by 1 base and the J gene end by 12 bases; junction bases not matched to a gene: 8. This CDR3 spans 14 amino acids. The CDR3 loop reads CASSESGLALRQFF. Here the CDR3 DNA reads TGTGCCAGCAGTGAATCCGGACTAGCCCTTAGGCAGTTCTTC.

The rearrangement joins TRBV19 to TRBJ1-5, with D perhaps matching TRBD1 (5 bases). The germline V gene has CDR1 LNHDA and CDR2 SQIVND (reference sequence). This CDR3 has 14 residues. The V end lost 6 bases, the J end lost 7 bases, and 16 bases lay between the germline ends. For the CDR3, the DNA is TGTGCCAGTAGCCGGGACCGCGGACTCCAGCCCCAGCATTTT. Translation gives CASSRDRGLQPQHF.

For this clone: Other DNA sequences from this sample encode an identical CDR3 as well. The chain employs TRBV7-9 and TRBJ1-1; TRBD1 matches at 11 bases. CDR3 length: 14 residues. V shed 5 bases and J 3 bases; nucleotides not matched to a gene: 2. CDR1 is SEHNR, CDR2 FQNEAQ, per germline (reference sequence). DNA of the CDR3: TGTGCCAGCAGCCTGGGACAGGGGGACACTGAAGCTTTCTTT. Translation gives CASSLGQGDTEAFF.

The chain joins TRBV28 to TRBJ2-7; 11 nucleotides align to TRBD2. Looked up from germline, CDR1 is MDHEN and CDR2 is SYDVKM. Trimming removed 5 bases from V and 7 bases from J; junction bases left unmatched: 10. The CDR3 runs to 15 residues. CDR3 DNA sequence: TGTGCCAGCAGTCGCACTAGCGGGAGACTGGGTGAGCAGTACTTC. This sequence encodes CASSRTSGRLGEQYF.

The V call is TRBV28, the J call TRBJ2-3, with D hard to call. The CDR3 covers 17 residues. The V gene lost 7 bases and the J gene lost 1 base, with 21 bases spanning the gap. CDR1 is MDHEN, CDR2 SYDVKM, per germline. CDR3 in DNA: TGTGCCAGCATGATAAAGGAGCAGCTAACTGGCACAGATACGCAGTATTTT. Encoded protein: CASMIKEQLTGTDTQYF.

The V call is TRBV27, the J call TRBJ2-1; tentative D call: TRBD1 (6 bases). CDR1 and CDR2 (germline): MNHEY, SMNVEV (reference sequence). The V end lost 4 bases, the J end lost 4 bases, and 11 bases lay between the germline ends. This CDR3 contains 14 residues. CDR3 in amino acids: CASSSGETYNEQFF. As DNA, the CDR3 is TGTGCCAGCAGTTCAGGGGAAACGTACAATGAGCAGTTCTTC.

Comment on this clone: The identical CDR3 is also encoded by other nucleotide sequences in the sample. This sequence joins TRBV11-2 and TRBJ2-1, with D hard to call. V was shortened by 1 base and J by 9 bases, with 4 bases between the two germline ends. The length of the CDR3 is 11 residues. Germline CDR1 SGHAT, CDR2 FQNNGV. CDR3 nucleotides: TGTGCCAGCAGCTTAGGAAGTGAGCAGTTCTTC. It is translated as CASSLGSEQFF.

V usage is TRBV27 and J usage is TRBJ2-7; tentative D call: TRBD1 (6 bases). This CDR3 contains 12 residues. Germline CDR1 reads MNHEY; CDR2 reads SMNVEV (reference sequence). The V and J ends lost 7 bases and 5 bases respectively, with 12 bases between them. CDR3 DNA sequence: TGTGCCAGCACCGACGACAGGCACGAGCAGTACTTC. This encodes CASTDDRHEQYF.

The chain recombines TRBV5-6 with TRBJ2-1, with 7 bases identical to TRBD2. This CDR3 has 13 amino acids. V trimming: 4 bases; J trimming: 7 bases; junction bases outside the gene matches: 5. Germline CDR1 SGHDT, CDR2 YYEEEE. The CDR3 bases are TGTGCCAGCAGCCAGTTAGCGGGTAATGAGCAGTTCTTC. Translated, it gives CASSQLAGNEQFF.

The sample holds one count of this clone. The chain combines TRBV13 with TRBJ2-7, with TRBD2 identical over 9 bases. The V segment lost 7 bases and the J segment 4 bases; nucleotides outside the gene matches: 5. Per germline, CDR1 PRHDT and CDR2 FYEKMQ (reference sequence). CDR3 size: 13 residues. Here the CDR3 DNA reads TGTGCCAGCACGGTAGCGGGAGATTACGAGCAGTACTTC. It specifies CASTVAGDYEQYF.

This chain links TRBV28 with TRBJ2-2; weak D call: TRBD1 (5 bases). The CDR3 loop spans 15 amino acids. The germline CDR1 and CDR2 sequences are MDHEN and SYDVKM. Trimming cost V 3 bases and J 1 base, with 9 bases left between them. The CDR3 nucleotides read TGTGCCAGCAGTTTCACGGACAAGAACACCGGGGAGCTGTTTTTT. This gives the protein CASSFTDKNTGELFF. Looking up the rest from reference TRBV28 and TRBJ2-2 gives the full variable domain: DVKVTQSSRYLVKRTGEKVFLECVQDMDHENMFWYRQDPGLGLRLIYFSYDVKMKEKGDIPEGYSVSREKKERFSLILESASTNQTSMYLCASSFTDKNTGELFFGEGSRLTVL.

V usage is TRBV21-1 and J usage is TRBJ2-4; the D call in the table, TRBD2, was not verified against the DNA. TRBV21-1 is classified as a pseudogene. CDR3 length: 18 amino acids. CDR3 in DNA: TGTGCCAGCAGCACCCTGGATAAACTAGCGGGAGCCAAAAACATTCAGTACTTC. Protein: CASSTLDKLAGAKNIQYF.

This clone was detected once. The chain recombines TRBV30 with TRBJ1-2, with 10 positions matching TRBD1. The V gene's germline CDR1 is GTSNPN and CDR2 SVGIG (reference sequence). The trim removed 4 bases at V and 0 bases at J, leaving 5 bases unmatched. CDR3 size: 15 residues. The CDR3 sequence is CAWMRDRGANYGYTF. The CDR3 DNA reads TGTGCCTGGATGCGGGACAGGGGTGCTAACTATGGCTACACCTTC.

In regard to this clone: Other nucleotide sequences in the sample specify the same CDR3. The gene calls are TRBV5-4 and TRBJ2-3, with D unresolved. Between the trimmed V and J ends, which lost 4 bases and 3 bases, there was a span of 3 bases. The V gene's germline CDR1 is SGHNT and CDR2 YYREEE (reference sequence). The length of the CDR3 is 11 residues. CDR3 region: CASSTTDTQYF. The CDR3 DNA reads TGTGCCAGCAGCACAACAGATACGCAGTATTTT.

The CDR3 DNA sequence: TGTGCCAGCAGCTCCCCTGAAGTAGCGGGATTCGAGCAGTACTTC. It translates to CASSSPEVAGFEQYF. The gene calls are TRBV13 and TRBJ2-7; 8 bases align to TRBD2. This CDR3 contains 15 residues. Germline V lookup: CDR1 PRHDT, CDR2 FYEKMQ (reference sequence). With V trimmed by 4 bases and J by 6 bases, 11 bases remained unmatched.

V is TRBV5-6 and J is TRBJ1-1; the D gene is possibly TRBD1 (5 bases). Between the trimmed V and J ends, which lost 4 bases and 1 base, there was a span of 11 bases. Germline CDR1 and CDR2: SGHDT and YYEEEE. The CDR3 is 14 amino acids. The CDR3 coding sequence is TGTGCCAGCAGCGAAACGACAGAGAACACTGAAGCTTTCTTT. Amino acids: CASSETTENTEAFF.

The chain has TRBV5-6 and TRBJ2-5, with 9 bases lining up with TRBD2. The J call may be in error: the DNA end matches TRBJ2-7 better. The CDR3 has 15 amino acids. The germline gives CDR1 SGHDT, CDR2 YYEEEE. The CDR3 reads CASSGGLAHTYEQYF. In DNA, the CDR3 is TGTGCCAGCAGCGGCGGACTAGCGCACACCTACGAGCAGTACTTC.

This clone was seen once. This chain uses TRBV5-4 with TRBJ1-2, with D perhaps matching TRBD1 (6 bases). Germline lookup yields CDR1 SGHNT and CDR2 YYREEE (reference sequence). The CDR3 is 14 amino acids. Trimming removed 5 bases at V and 3 bases at J, with 14 bases between. CDR3 region: CASSWGAGDYGYTF. In DNA form, the CDR3 reads TGTGCCAGCAGTTGGGGGGCCGGCGACTATGGCTACACCTTC.

The chain carries TRBV5-6 and TRBJ1-5, with D possibly matching TRBD1 (5 bases). CDR1 is SGHDT and CDR2 is YYEEEE in the germline V gene. CDR3 size: 14 residues. V was trimmed by 0 bases and J by 5 bases, leaving 9 bases between them. The CDR3 sequence: CASSLGRVDQPQHF. For the CDR3, the DNA is TGTGCCAGCAGCTTGGGCAGGGTGGATCAGCCCCAGCATTTT. Drawing the rest from reference TRBV5-6 and TRBJ1-5, the complete variable domain is DAGVTQSPTHLIKTRGQQVTLRCSPKSGHDTVSWYQQALGQGPQFIFQYYEEEERQRGNFPDRFSGHQFPNYSSELNVNALLLGDSALYLCASSLGRVDQPQHFGDGTRLSIL.

This clone was recorded once. V gene TRBV15 combines with J gene TRBJ2-1; no reliable D call. This CDR3 spans 13 amino acids. V was shortened by 0 bases and J by 8 bases, with 8 bases between the two germline ends. Germline CDR1 and CDR2: LNHNV and YYDKDF (reference sequence). CDR3 region: CATSRDMTDEQFF. CDR3 nucleotide sequence: TGTGCCACCAGCAGAGATATGACGGATGAGCAGTTCTTC.

The chain uses TRBV19 and TRBJ2-7, with D hard to call. This CDR3 comprises 12 residues. Germline loops: CDR1 LNHDA, CDR2 SQIVND (reference sequence). The V gene lost 4 bases and the J gene lost 6 bases, with 10 bases spanning the gap. CDR3 in amino acids: CASSNPWGEQYF. CDR3 sequence (DNA): TGTGCCAGTAGTAATCCCTGGGGCGAGCAGTACTTC. The whole variable domain, remainder taken from reference TRBV19 and TRBJ2-7, is DGGITQSPKYLFRKEGQNVTLSCEQNLNHDAMYWYRQDPGQGLRLIYYSQIVNDFQKGDIAEGYSVSREKKESFPLTVTSAQKNPTAFYLCASSNPWGEQYFGPGTRLTVT.

The chain combines TRBV28 with TRBJ1-2, with 9 bases lining up with TRBD1. The V segment lost 6 bases and the J segment 6 bases; nucleotides outside the gene matches: 11. Germline assignment: CDR1 MDHEN and CDR2 SYDVKM. The CDR3 contains 15 residues. The CDR3 region has the DNA TGTGCCAGCAGATCACCTCGACAGGGGGTTAATGGCTACACCTTC. This encodes CASRSPRQGVNGYTF.

The chain carries TRBV6-5 and TRBJ1-2; 7 nucleotides agree with TRBD1. Trimming removed 0 bases from V and 4 bases from J; junction bases left unmatched: 8. This CDR3 spans 16 amino acids. CDR1 is MNHEY and CDR2 is SVGAGI in the germline V gene. The CDR3 spells CASSYSETGKRYGYTF. CDR3 DNA sequence: TGTGCCAGCAGTTACTCTGAGACAGGGAAGCGCTATGGCTACACCTTC.

V usage is TRBV9 and J usage is TRBJ1-1; D is perhaps TRBD1 (5 bases). Per the germline V gene, CDR1 is SGDLS and CDR2 is YYNGEE. The length of the CDR3 is 16 residues. Deletions cut 4 bases from V and 0 bases from J, with 16 bases between. The CDR3 DNA reads as TGTGCCAGCAGCCCCTCGACGGGGGGACTGAACACTGAAGCTTTCTTT. Translating it yields CASSPSTGGLNTEAFF. Using reference TRBV9 and TRBJ1-1 for the parts outside the CDR3, the full variable domain is DSGVTQTPKHLITATGQRVTLRCSPRSGDLSVYWYQQSLDQGLQFLIQYYNGEERAKGNILERFSAQQFPDLHSELNLSSLELGDSALYFCASSPSTGGLNTEAFFGQGTRLTVV.

This chain uses TRBV27 with TRBJ2-1, with 11 bases fitting TRBD1. V lost 4 bases and J lost 14; bases outside the gene matches: 13. The length of the CDR3 is 15 residues. Germline V lookup: CDR1 MNHEY, CDR2 SMNVEV (reference sequence). CDR3 in DNA: TGTGCCAGCAGTTCCGGGACAGGGGGTAGCGGGACGAAGTTCTTC. As protein: CASSSGTGGSGTKFF.

The count of this clone is one. The chain links TRBV4-1 to TRBJ2-1; D uncertain. Trimming took off 3 bases at V and 4 bases at J, with 13 bases between the two ends. This CDR3 contains 15 residues. Per germline, CDR1 MGHRA and CDR2 YSYEKL. CDR3 in amino acids: CASSHPLGTYNEQFF. The DNA for the CDR3 is TGCGCCAGCAGCCACCCCCTAGGAACTTACAATGAGCAGTTCTTC.

The rearrangement uses TRBV28 and TRBJ2-7; TRBD2 agrees at 14 bases. There are 16 residues in the CDR3. CDR1 and CDR2 (germline): MDHEN, SYDVKM. The J segment lost 0 bases and the V segment lost 5 bases, leaving 3 bases of the junction unmatched. The CDR3 spells CASSAGLAGGSYEQYF. The CDR3 nucleotides are TGTGCCAGCAGTGCAGGACTAGCGGGGGGCTCCTACGAGCAGTACTTC.

The chain has TRBV18 and TRBJ2-6; a weak D match, TRBD1 (6 bases). V lost 2 bases and J 1 base, leaving 15 bases between the germline ends. The CDR3 sequence is 18 residues long. The germline gives CDR1 KGHSH, CDR2 LQKENI. CDR3 sequence reads: CASSPKIVRGSGANVLTF. The CDR3 DNA reads TGTGCCAGCTCACCAAAGATTGTGAGGGGGTCTGGGGCCAACGTCCTGACTTTC.

This chain connects TRBV13 to TRBJ2-7, with 8 bases aligning to TRBD2. Germline V gene sequence: CDR1 PRHDT, CDR2 FYEKMQ (reference sequence). This CDR3 is built from 15 residues. V shed 6 bases, J shed 3 bases, and the junction held 10 bases outside the gene matches. The CDR3 nucleotides read TGTGCCAGCAGTGTCGGCTCAGCGGGAGTCTACGAGCAGTACTTC. Protein: CASSVGSAGVYEQYF.